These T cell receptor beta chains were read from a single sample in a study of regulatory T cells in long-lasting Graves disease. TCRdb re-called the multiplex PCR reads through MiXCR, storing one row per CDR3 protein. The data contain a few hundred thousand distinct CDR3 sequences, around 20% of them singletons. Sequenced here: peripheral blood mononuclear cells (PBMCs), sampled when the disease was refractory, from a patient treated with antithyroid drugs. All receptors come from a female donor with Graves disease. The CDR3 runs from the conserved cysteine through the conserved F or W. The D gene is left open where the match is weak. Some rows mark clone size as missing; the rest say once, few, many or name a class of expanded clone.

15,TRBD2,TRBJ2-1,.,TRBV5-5,TGTGCCAGCAGCTGGGAGGGAGAGACCTACAATGAGCAGTTCTTC,CASSWEGETYNEQFF
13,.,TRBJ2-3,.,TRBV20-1,TGCAGTGCTAGAGATAAGGGATCAGATACGCAGTATTTT,CSARDKGSDTQYF
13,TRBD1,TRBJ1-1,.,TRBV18,TGTGCCAGCTCACCGGGACAGATTCTTGAAGCTTTCTTT,CASSPGQILEAFF
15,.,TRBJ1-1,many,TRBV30,TGTGCCTGCTGGGACTTGACAGACATGAACACTGAAGCTTTCTTT,CACWDLTDMNTEAFF
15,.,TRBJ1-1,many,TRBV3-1,TGTGCCAGCAGCCCAGCTCCGGGGAGGGATACTGAAGCTTTCTTT,CASSPAPGRDTEAFF
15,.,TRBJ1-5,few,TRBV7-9,TGTGCCAGCAGCATGACAGGCGGGAGCAATCAGCCCCAGCATTTT,CASSMTGGSNQPQHF
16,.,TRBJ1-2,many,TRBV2,TGTGCCAGCAGTCCAAGAGTGAGAACACAGGGACGTGGCTACACCTTC,CASSPRVRTQGRGYTF
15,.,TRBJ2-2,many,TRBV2,TGTGCCAGCAGTGAGTCCCCAGGTAGCACCGGGGAGCTGTTTTTT,CASSESPGSTGELFF
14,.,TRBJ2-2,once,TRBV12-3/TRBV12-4,TGTGCCACCGGGCGGGCCCCCGGCCCCGGGGAGCTGTTTTTT,CATGRAPGPGELFF
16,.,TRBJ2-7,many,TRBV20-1,TGCAGTGCTAGACGGCGGGACCGCCTCGGAAAGTACGAGCAGTACTTC,CSARRRDRLGKYEQYF
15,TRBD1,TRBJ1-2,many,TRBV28,TGTGCCAGCAGTTGGAGATCTACAGGGGGCAATGGCTACACCTTC,CASSWRSTGGNGYTF
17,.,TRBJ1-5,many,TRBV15,TGTGCCACCAGCAGAGATTTTACAGTCCTTGGCAATCAGCCCCAGCATTTT,CATSRDFTVLGNQPQHF
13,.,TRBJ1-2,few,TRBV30,TGTGCCTGGATGGGTCAAGGGAGAGGTGGCTACACCTTC,CAWMGQGRGGYTF
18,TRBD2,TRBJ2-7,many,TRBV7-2,TGTGCCAGCAGCTTGGGGCTAGCGGGAGGCAAGAGATCCTACGAGCAGTACTTC,CASSLGLAGGKRSYEQYF
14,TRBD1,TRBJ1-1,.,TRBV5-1,TGCGTCAGCAGCTCTGGACAGGGAAACACTGAAGCTTTCTTT,CVSSSGQGNTEAFF
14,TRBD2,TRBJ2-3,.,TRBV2,TGTGCCAGAGGGACTAGCGGGAGCACAGATACGCAGTATTTT,CARGTSGSTDTQYF
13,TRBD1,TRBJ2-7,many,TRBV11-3,TGTGCCAGCAGCTTACAGGGGGCAAATGAGCAGTACTTC,CASSLQGANEQYF
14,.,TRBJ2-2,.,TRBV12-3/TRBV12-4,TGTGCCAGTCGAAATGATGTGAGTTCCGGGGAGCTGTTTTTT,CASRNDVSSGELFF
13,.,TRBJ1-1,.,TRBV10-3,TGTGCCATCAGTGCAGGTTTGAACACTGAAGCTTTCTTT,CAISAGLNTEAFF
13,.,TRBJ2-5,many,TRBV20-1,TGCAGTGCTAACCGCCTGCTCCAAGAGACCCAGTACTTC,CSANRLLQETQYF
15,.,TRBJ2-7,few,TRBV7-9,TGTGCCAGCAGCTTAGGTGGGGGGCTCTACTACGAGCAGTACTTC,CASSLGGGLYYEQYF
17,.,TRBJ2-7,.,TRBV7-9,TGTGCCAGCAGCTCCGAAGGTGAAGGGGGTCTCTCCTACGAGCAGTACTTC,CASSSEGEGGLSYEQYF
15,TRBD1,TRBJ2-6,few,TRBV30,TGTGCCTGCGGGACAGGCGGGGCAGGGGCCAACGTCCTGACTTTC,CACGTGGAGANVLTF
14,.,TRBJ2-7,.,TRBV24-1,TGTGCCACCAGTGTCACCGGGACCTTTGGGGAGCAGTACTTC,CATSVTGTFGEQYF
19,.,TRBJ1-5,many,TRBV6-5,TGTGCCAGCAGTTACGCAGCCCTAGAAGACAGATATAGCAATCAGCCCCAGCATTTT,CASSYAALEDRYSNQPQHF
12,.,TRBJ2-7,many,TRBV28,TGTGCCAGCAATGACGGACCCTACGAGCAGTACTTC,CASNDGPYEQYF
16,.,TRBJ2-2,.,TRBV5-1,TGCGCCAGCAGCTTATCTGTGGATTTAGTGGCCGGGGAGCTGTTTTTT,CASSLSVDLVAGELFF
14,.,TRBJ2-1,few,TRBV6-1,TGTGCCAGCAGCTTTGGACTCGGCGGCAATGAGCAGTTCTTC,CASSFGLGGNEQFF
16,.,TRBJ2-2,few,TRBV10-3,TGTGCCATCAGTGAGAGGCAGGGACGGATACCCGGGGAGCTGTTTTTT,CAISERQGRIPGELFF
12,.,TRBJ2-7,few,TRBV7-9,TGTGCCAGCAGCTCAGTAGATTTTGAGCAGTACTTC,CASSSVDFEQYF
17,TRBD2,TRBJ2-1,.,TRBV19,TGTGCCAGTAGTATGGGTCTCGGTACTAGCGGGAGTAATGAGCAGTTCTTC,CASSMGLGTSGSNEQFF
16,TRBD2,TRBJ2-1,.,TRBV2,TGTGCCAGATGGCGGATGAGCGGGAACTCCTACAATGAGCAGTTCTTC,CARWRMSGNSYNEQFF
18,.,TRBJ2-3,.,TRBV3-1,TGTGCCAGCAGCCAAGGGCAACGGGAATTCGCTAACACAGATACGCAGTATTTT,CASSQGQREFANTDTQYF